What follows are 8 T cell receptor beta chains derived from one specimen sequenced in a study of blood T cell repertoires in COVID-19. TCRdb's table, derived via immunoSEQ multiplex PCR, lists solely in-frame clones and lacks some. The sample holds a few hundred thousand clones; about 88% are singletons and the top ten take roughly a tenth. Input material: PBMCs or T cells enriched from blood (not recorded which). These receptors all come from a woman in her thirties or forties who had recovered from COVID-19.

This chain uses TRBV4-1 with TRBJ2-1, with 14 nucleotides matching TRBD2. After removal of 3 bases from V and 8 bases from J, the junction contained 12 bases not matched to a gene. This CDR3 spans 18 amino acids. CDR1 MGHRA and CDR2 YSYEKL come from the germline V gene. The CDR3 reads CASSQGLGTSGSQDEQFF. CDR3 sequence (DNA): TGCGCCAGCAGCCAGGGGCTTGGGACTAGCGGGAGTCAAGATGAGCAGTTCTTC.

The DNA of the CDR3 is TGTGCCAGCAGCTCCTTGTCCAGCGGGAGGGCCGGTGAGCAGTTCTTC. It specifies CASSSLSSGRAGEQFF. The chain employs TRBV11-2 and TRBJ2-1; 10 bases are shared with TRBD2. Looked up from germline, CDR1 is SGHAT and CDR2 is FQNNGV. The CDR3 is made up of 16 amino acids. Trimming took 4 bases from V and 9 from J; bases not matched to a gene: 12.

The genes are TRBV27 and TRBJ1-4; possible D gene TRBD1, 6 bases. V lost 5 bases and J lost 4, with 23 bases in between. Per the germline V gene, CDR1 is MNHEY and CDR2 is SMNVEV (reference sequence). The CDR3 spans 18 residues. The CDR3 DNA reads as TGTGCCAGCAGTCCTATGTACCTGTGGGGGCTGGGTAATGAAAAACTGTTTTTT. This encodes CASSPMYLWGLGNEKLFF.

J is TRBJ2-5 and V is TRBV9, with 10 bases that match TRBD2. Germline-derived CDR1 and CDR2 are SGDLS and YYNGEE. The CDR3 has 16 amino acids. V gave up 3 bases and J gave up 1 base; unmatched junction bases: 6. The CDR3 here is CASSERTSGPQETQYF. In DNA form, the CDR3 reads TGTGCCAGCAGCGAGCGGACTAGCGGCCCCCAAGAGACCCAGTACTTC.

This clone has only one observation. CDR3 coding DNA: TGCAGCGTTGAGGGGGACAGGGCCAACAATGAGCAGTTCTTC. The encoded protein is CSVEGDRANNEQFF. The J gene is TRBJ2-1, the V gene TRBV29-1; 9 bases align to TRBD1. CDR1 and CDR2 from the germline V gene are SQVTM and ANQGSEA. The length of the CDR3 is 14 residues. The J segment lost 5 bases and the V segment lost 3 bases, leaving 5 bases of the junction unmatched.

For the CDR3, the DNA is TGTGCCAGCAGTTACACGGGAGCGAACACTGAAGCTTTCTTT. It encodes CASSYTGANTEAFF. This chain links TRBV6-5 with TRBJ1-1; D gene ambiguous. Germline V lookup: CDR1 MNHEY, CDR2 SVGAGI. Deletions cut 2 bases from V and 1 base from J, with 8 bases between. The CDR3 runs to 14 residues.

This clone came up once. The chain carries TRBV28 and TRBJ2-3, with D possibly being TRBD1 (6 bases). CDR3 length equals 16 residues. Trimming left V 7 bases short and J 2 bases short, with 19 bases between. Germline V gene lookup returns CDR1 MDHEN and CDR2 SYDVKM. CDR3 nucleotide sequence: TGTGCCAGCAAGCCGCCCGGGACACTCATCACAGATACGCAGTATTTT. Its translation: CASKPPGTLITDTQYF. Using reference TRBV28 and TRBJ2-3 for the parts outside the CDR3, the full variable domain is DVKVTQSSRYLVKRTGEKVFLECVQDMDHENMFWYRQDPGLGLRLIYFSYDVKMKEKGDIPEGYSVSREKKERFSLILESASTNQTSMYLCASKPPGTLITDTQYFGPGTRLTVL.

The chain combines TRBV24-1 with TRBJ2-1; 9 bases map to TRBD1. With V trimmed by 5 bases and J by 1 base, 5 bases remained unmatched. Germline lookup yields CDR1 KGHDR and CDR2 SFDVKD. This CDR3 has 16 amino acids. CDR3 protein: CATSVQQGASYNEQFF. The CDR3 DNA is TGTGCCACCAGTGTCCAACAGGGGGCGTCCTACAATGAGCAGTTCTTC.